What follows is one T cell receptor (beta chain) and its context. The CDR3 is 12 residues long. The V gene lost 2 bases and the J gene lost 7 bases, with 6 bases spanning the gap. Methods used by the authors: Counts of nucleated cells, estimated from reference gene primer amplification, were obtained. The repertoire was sequenced with immunoSEQ multiplex PCR; TCRdb's copy has only in-frame clones and lacks some. V and J calls and clone size are given by that table; D and trimming were obtained from the DNA. Of tens of thousands of clones detected, approximately 80% appear once; the ten largest clones hold 8.5%. The data belong to a study of blood T cell repertoires in COVID-19. Study context: Material from acute and convalescent COVID-19 was sourced from the United States, Italy and Spain. PBMCs, B-cell-depleted T cells, or T cells provided the cDNA or gDNA that made up the material.

The sequence came from a man between 65 and 85 years old with active or convalescent COVID-19. The rearrangement joins TRBV12-3 or TRBV12-4 to TRBJ1-5; D not certain. The sequenced material came from peripheral blood. Here the CDR3 reads CASSLPSQPQHF. CDR3 coding DNA: TGTGCCAGCAGTTTACCGTCGCAGCCCCAGCATTTT.